The 7 T cell receptor beta chains listed next were all sequenced from one sample in a study of OX40 agonist ivuxolimab in advanced cancers. TCRdb's table, derived via immunoSEQ multiplex PCR, lists solely in-frame clones and lacks some. The sample shows some 78,000 clones, 85% to 95% of them seen only once. The sample here was CD4+ or CD8+ T cells sorted from blood, taken in a trial of the OX40 agonist ivuxolimab. The receptor source for this set is an adult with an advanced solid tumor such as melanoma, head and neck, liver or kidney cancer.

The chain employs TRBV5-4 and TRBJ2-2; possible D gene TRBD1, 6 bases. This CDR3 has 15 amino acids. Trimming stripped 3 bases from V and 5 bases from J, with 14 bases between. The germline CDR1 and CDR2 sequences are SGHNT and YYREEE (reference sequence). As DNA, the CDR3 is TGTGCCAGCAGCTCTGAGACAGGTGGGACCGGGGAGCTGTTTTTT. It yields the protein CASSSETGGTGELFF.

The chain carries TRBV19 and TRBJ1-5, with 11 positions matching TRBD1. CDR3 size: 17 residues. The germline V gene has CDR1 LNHDA and CDR2 SQIVND (reference sequence). The trim removed 6 bases at V and 0 bases at J, leaving 7 bases unmatched. The CDR3 DNA is TGTGCCAGTAGACCCGGGACAGGGGGAAATAGCAATCAGCCCCAGCATTTT. It specifies CASRPGTGGNSNQPQHF.

This chain joins TRBV11-2 and TRBJ2-7, with D perhaps matching TRBD2 (6 bases). This CDR3 region has 15 residues. Germline V gives CDR1 SGHAT, CDR2 FQNNGV. V dropped 7 bases and J dropped 4 bases, with 20 bases sitting between them. The CDR3 region is CASTNLLRDSYEQYF. CDR3 coding DNA: TGTGCCAGCACCAACCTACTCCGGGACTCGTACGAGCAGTACTTC.

The rearrangement uses TRBV7-9 and TRBJ1-6; possible D gene TRBD1, 5 bases. The CDR3 has 16 amino acids. V lost 0 bases, J lost 2 bases, and 8 bases lay in between. Germline assignment: CDR1 SEHNR and CDR2 FQNEAQ (reference sequence). This CDR3 reads CASSLAEGPYNSPLHF. CDR3 in DNA: TGTGCCAGCAGCTTAGCAGAGGGGCCCTATAATTCACCCCTCCACTTT.

The genes are TRBV7-2 and TRBJ2-3; 11 nucleotides line up with TRBD2. Germline-derived CDR1 and CDR2 are SGHTA and FQGNSA. The ends lost 5 bases at V and 2 bases at J; junction bases unmatched: 12. The CDR3 length is 18 residues. The chain's CDR3 is CASSPRASGGPITDTQYF. For the CDR3, the DNA is TGTGCCAGCAGCCCCCGGGCTAGCGGGGGGCCAATCACAGATACGCAGTATTTT.

V is TRBV7-9 and J is TRBJ1-2, with TRBD1 matching 7 bases. The germline V gene has CDR1 SEHNR and CDR2 FQNEAQ (reference sequence). The J segment lost 6 bases and the V segment lost 2 bases, leaving 3 bases of the junction unmatched. This CDR3 spans 13 amino acids. The chain's CDR3 is CASSLTGDNGYTF. The CDR3 coding sequence is TGTGCCAGCAGCTTAACAGGGGATAATGGCTACACCTTC.

The rearrangement uses TRBV7-9 and TRBJ1-5; D gene uncertain. Trimming stripped 4 bases from V and 5 bases from J, with 18 bases between. The CDR3 loop spans 16 amino acids. Germline-derived CDR1 and CDR2 are SEHNR and FQNEAQ (reference sequence). CDR3 loop: CASSSGMSGSHQPQHF. DNA for the CDR3: TGTGCCAGCAGCTCGGGAATGTCGGGTTCCCATCAGCCCCAGCATTTT.